These T cell receptor beta chains were read from a single sample in a study of shared clonotypes between healthy human individuals. The method was immunoSEQ multiplex PCR; TCRdb's version includes in-frame clones alone and lacks a portion of them. This sample has 2 million to 2.5 million clones, with about 92% found just once. The sequenced material came from naive CD4+ T cells from PBMCs. All receptors derive from a man between 18 and 29 years old in good health. Some clones in this sample may be carry-over from other donors' samples. Each CDR3 is given without its conserved first and last residue. The order of the fields is V gene, clone size, D gene, CDR3 protein. D genes are given only for firm matches. Some rows mark clone size as missing; the rest say once, few, many or name a class of expanded clone.

>TRBV6-5|-|-
ASSYSRGSPQY
>TRBV10-2|-|TRBD1
ASIGRVRDRESYEQY
>TRBV5-6|-|-
ASSLVHGETQY
>TRBV6-1|-|-
ASTGGSLDVNEQF
>TRBV18|-|TRBD2
ASSSKREGFPGDEQF
>TRBV28|-|TRBD2
ATGTSRYEQY
>TRBV4-1|-|TRBD1
ASTTGATPGLNTGELF
>TRBV5-5|-|-
ASSLGGTNTYEQY
>TRBV28|-|-
ASSSRTHDSYNEQF
>TRBV18|-|-
ATTSSVANTGELF
>TRBV28|once|-
ASTGVYGYT
>TRBV6-5|few|-
ASSTRGGGNQPQH
>TRBV11-2|-|-
ASSTGGSAVSYEQY
>TRBV6-6|-|TRBD1
ASAGGLGQPQH
>TRBV11-2|-|-
ASSLETGSAEQY
>TRBV15|-|-
ATSRDPATDTQY
>TRBV7-2|-|-
ASSLSSNTIY
>TRBV30|-|-
AWSSDRELKNIQY
>TRBV5-1|-|TRBD2
ASSYLAGAAGEQF
>TRBV19|-|TRBD1
ASSHRGSQPQH
>TRBV5-1|few|-
ASSLAGTGNEKLF
>TRBV7-2|-|TRBD1
ASTGKGGPSGEQY
>TRBV28|-|TRBD1
ASSYQTGPPGEQY
>TRBV19|-|TRBD1
ASSRGQGVDIQY
>TRBV4-1|-|TRBD1
ASSQAKGQGAAGELF
>TRBV5-1|-|TRBD1
ASSLRDRGPGGYT
>TRBV7-9|once|-
ASILVGDYGYT
>TRBV9|-|-
ASSVAQFSYEQY